A selection of T cell receptor beta chains follows, all from one sample in a study of blood T cell repertoires in COVID-19. The data were produced by immunoSEQ multiplex PCR, yet TCRdb's version contains in-frame clones alone and is incomplete. Altogether fewer than 180,000 clones are present, around 87% being singletons, with the ten largest covering about 4.6%. Sequenced: peripheral blood. The receptors were sampled from a woman aged 55 to 70 with active or convalescent COVID-19. Each CDR3 is given with its conserved first and last residue. Each record gives: D gene, J gene, clone size, V gene, CDR3 protein, CDR3 DNA. A D gene is named only where the DNA matches it firmly. Clone size is not always given. Where it is, it says once, few, many or a class for expanded clones.

>TRBD1|TRBJ1-1|NA|TRBV11-2
CASSLISGGNTEAFF
TGTGCCAGCAGCTTAATCTCAGGGGGCAACACTGAAGCTTTCTTT
>TRBD1|TRBJ1-2|NA|TRBV5-6
CASSFTGGNYGYTF
TGTGCCAGCAGCTTTACAGGGGGCAACTATGGCTACACCTTC
>TRBD2|TRBJ2-1|NA|TRBV6-5
CASSYSTSGDNEQFF
TGTGCCAGCAGTTACTCGACTAGCGGAGACAATGAGCAGTTCTTC
>TRBD1|TRBJ1-2|NA|TRBV19
CASNTGGIYYGYTF
TGTGCCAGTAACACAGGGGGCATCTACTATGGCTACACCTTC
>NA|TRBJ1-1|NA|TRBV2
CASSAREDNLREAFF
TGTGCCAGCAGCGCCAGGGAGGACAACCTCCGTGAAGCTTTCTTT
>TRBD1|TRBJ1-5|NA|TRBV7-2
CASSRTGGNQPQHF
TGTGCCAGCAGCCGGACAGGGGGGAATCAGCCCCAGCATTTT
>TRBD1|TRBJ1-1|once|TRBV7-2
CASSLRQGSAFF
TGTGCCAGCAGCTTGAGACAGGGTTCGGCTTTCTTT
>NA|TRBJ2-7|NA|TRBV14
CASSPLPNYEQYF
TGTGCCAGCAGCCCACTCCCCAACTACGAGCAGTACTTC
>NA|TRBJ2-2|NA|TRBV7-2
CASSLYTGELFF
TGTGCCAGCAGCTTATATACCGGGGAGCTGTTTTTT
>TRBD2|TRBJ2-7|NA|TRBV2
CASSAERGPYF
TGTGCCAGCAGTGCGGAGCGGGGGCCGTACTTC
>TRBD1|TRBJ2-5|NA|TRBV19
CASSIIGTGAPETQYF
TGTGCCAGTAGTATAATCGGGACAGGGGCTCCGGAGACCCAGTACTTC
>TRBD2|TRBJ2-3|NA|TRBV25-1
CASRGGLAGVSTDTQYF
TGTGCCAGCAGAGGGGGACTAGCGGGGGTTAGCACAGATACGCAGTATTTT
>TRBD1|TRBJ2-7|NA|TRBV18
CASSPDRAAEQYF
TGTGCCAGCTCACCGGACAGGGCCGCCGAGCAGTACTTC
>TRBD2|TRBJ2-1|NA|TRBV7-9
CASSWLQRGGQYEQFF
TGTGCCAGCAGCTGGTTGCAACGGGGGGGCCAATATGAGCAGTTCTTC
>NA|TRBJ1-6|few|TRBV12-3/TRBV12-4
CASSLTVNSPLHF
TGTGCCAGCAGTTTAACAGTCAATTCACCCCTCCACTTT
>TRBD2|TRBJ2-3|NA|TRBV29-1
CSAARETSSRGTQYF
TGCAGCGCCGCTAGAGAGACTAGCTCCCGCGGTACGCAGTATTTT
>NA|TRBJ1-3|NA|TRBV18
CASSPGHPISGNTIYF
TGTGCCAGCTCACCAGGGCACCCTATCTCTGGAAACACCATATATTTT
>TRBD1|TRBJ1-5|NA|TRBV10-3
CAIRDRVNQPQHF
TGTGCCATCAGGGACAGGGTCAATCAGCCCCAGCATTTT
>NA|TRBJ1-5|few|TRBV18
CASSPQVGNQPQHF
TGTGCCAGCTCACCTCAGGTAGGCAATCAGCCCCAGCATTTT
>NA|TRBJ1-6|NA|TRBV6-1
CASSEYGKDNSPLHF
TGTGCCAGCAGTGAATACGGGAAAGATAATTCACCCCTCCACTTT
>NA|TRBJ1-3|NA|TRBV11-3
CASGPLRENGNTIYF
TGTGCCAGCGGCCCACTCCGGGAAAATGGAAACACCATATATTTT
>NA|TRBJ2-1|NA|TRBV7-2
CASSSHGAGNLNEQFF
TGTGCCAGCAGCTCTCACGGAGCAGGGAATTTAAATGAGCAGTTCTTC
>TRBD1|TRBJ2-7|NA|TRBV5-1
CASSLGDRGYEQYF
TGCGCCAGCAGCTTGGGGGACAGGGGGTACGAGCAGTACTTC
>NA|TRBJ2-7|NA|TRBV21-1
CASSQGCEQYF
TGTGCCAGCTCCCAGGGGTGCGAGCAGTACTTC
>NA|TRBJ2-1|NA|TRBV19
CASSLQEHSYNEQFF
TGTGCCAGTAGTTTACAGGAACACTCCTACAATGAGCAGTTCTTC
>NA|TRBJ2-1|NA|TRBV10-3
CAISRGTNYNEQFF
TGTGCCATCAGTAGGGGGACCAACTACAATGAGCAGTTCTTC
>NA|TRBJ1-3|once|TRBV14
CASSPEGSRAGNTIYF
TGTGCCAGCAGCCCGGAAGGGAGCCGAGCTGGAAACACCATATATTTT
>TRBD1|TRBJ1-2|few|TRBV6-2/TRBV6-3
CASSYQGQGLSYTF
TGTGCCAGCAGTTACCAGGGACAGGGGCTCTCCTACACCTTC
>NA|TRBJ1-2|once|TRBV6-4
CASSPGRGYYGYTF
TGTGCCAGCAGTCCCGGCAGGGGCTACTATGGCTACACCTTC
>NA|TRBJ1-1|NA|TRBV5-1
CASRAGGTEAFF
TGCGCCAGCAGGGCCGGGGGCACTGAAGCTTTCTTT
>NA|TRBJ2-7|NA|TRBV7-2
CASSLQRARLGPQYF
TGTGCCAGCAGCTTACAGCGGGCCCGCTTGGGTCCGCAGTACTTC
>NA|TRBJ2-7|NA|TRBV19
CASSIGYGQPYEQYF
TGTGCCAGTAGTATAGGTTACGGACAGCCCTACGAGCAGTACTTC
>TRBD2|TRBJ2-1|NA|TRBV24-1
CATSDSTSGEAEQFF
TGTGCCACCAGTGATTCGACTAGCGGGGAGGCTGAGCAGTTCTTC
>NA|TRBJ1-6|NA|TRBV4-1
CASSQVEAIPNSPLHF
TGCGCCAGCAGCCAAGTAGAAGCCATACCCAATTCACCCCTCCACTTT
>TRBD1|TRBJ2-1|NA|TRBV5-4
CASSFPPDRGDEQFF
TGTGCCAGCAGCTTTCCCCCTGACAGGGGGGATGAGCAGTTCTTC
>TRBD2|TRBJ2-7|NA|TRBV6-2/TRBV6-3
CASSGSSGGVLYEQYF
TGTGCCAGCAGTGGATCTAGCGGGGGGGTTCTCTACGAGCAGTACTTC